This TCR beta chain was recovered during a study of shared clonotypes between healthy human individuals. Study-wide context: Three plates were used per donor for CD4 naive, three for CD4 memory, two for CD8 naive and one for CD8 memory.

From germline, CDR1 is MNHEY and CDR2 SMNVEV (reference sequence). Trimming cost V 8 bases and J 3 bases, with 11 bases left between them. The CDR3 contains 13 residues. Turning to this clone: What it binds is unknown.

Naive CD8 cells lacked CD45RO and underwent positive selection for CCR7, leaving out terminally differentiated effector memory CD45RA+ cells. The deep-level immunoSEQ assay was used. Repertoires were generated with immunoSEQ multiplex PCR, while TCRdb's copy carries only in-frame clones and drops some. The table lists some 2,000,000 clones, roughly 95% of them singletons. Whole-study findings and limits: Estimated clonotype richness was generally higher in naive than memory subsets. It was observed that about 5% of naive CD4 clonotypes were shared across several donors.

The receptor was isolated from a man younger than 30 in good health. The sample comprised naive CD8+ T cells sorted from blood. This rearrangement joins TRBV27 to TRBJ2-1; either TRBD1 or TRBD2 may fit D (5 bases each). In DNA form, the CDR3 reads TGTGCCAGCGGGTGGGACCTCTACAATGAGCAGTTCTTC. Amino acids: CASGWDLYNEQFF.